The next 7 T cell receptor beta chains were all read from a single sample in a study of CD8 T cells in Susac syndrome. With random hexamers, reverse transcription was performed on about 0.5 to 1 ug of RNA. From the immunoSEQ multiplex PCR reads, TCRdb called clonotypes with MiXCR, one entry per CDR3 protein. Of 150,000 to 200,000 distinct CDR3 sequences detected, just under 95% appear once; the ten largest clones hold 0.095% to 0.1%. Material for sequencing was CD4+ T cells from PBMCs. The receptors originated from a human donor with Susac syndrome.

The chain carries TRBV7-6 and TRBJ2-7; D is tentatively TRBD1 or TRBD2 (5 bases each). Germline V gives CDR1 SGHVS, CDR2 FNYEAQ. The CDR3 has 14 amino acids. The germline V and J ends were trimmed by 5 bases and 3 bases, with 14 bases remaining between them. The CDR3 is CASSLRGADYEQYF. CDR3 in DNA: TGTGCCAGCAGCCTGCGAGGGGCAGACTACGAGCAGTACTTC. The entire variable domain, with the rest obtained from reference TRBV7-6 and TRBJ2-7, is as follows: GAGVSQSPRYKVTKRGQDVALRCDPISGHVSLYWYRQALGQGPEFLTYFNYEAQQDKSGLPNDRFSAERPEGSISTLTIQRTEQRDSAMYRCASSLRGADYEQYFGPGTRLTVT.

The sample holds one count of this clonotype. The CDR3 protein is CASRLPGGGGHQETQYF. As DNA, the CDR3 is TGTGCCAGCAGACTCCCCGGGGGCGGGGGCCACCAAGAGACCCAGTACTTC. J is TRBJ2-5 and V is TRBV7-8, with D maybe TRBD2 (7 bases). The V gene lost 6 bases and the J gene lost 0 bases, with 20 bases spanning the gap. Per the germline V gene, CDR1 is SGHVS and CDR2 is FQNEAQ. This CDR3 comprises 17 residues.

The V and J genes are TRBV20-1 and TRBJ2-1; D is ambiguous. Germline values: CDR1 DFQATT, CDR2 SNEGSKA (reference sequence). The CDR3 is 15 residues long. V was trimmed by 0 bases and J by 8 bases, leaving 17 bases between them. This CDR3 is CSARDASAGRDEQFF. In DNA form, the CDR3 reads TGCAGTGCTAGAGATGCGTCGGCAGGCCGCGATGAGCAGTTCTTC.

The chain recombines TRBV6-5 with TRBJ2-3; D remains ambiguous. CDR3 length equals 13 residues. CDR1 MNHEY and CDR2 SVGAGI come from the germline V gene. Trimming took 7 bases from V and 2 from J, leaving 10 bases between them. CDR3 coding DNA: TGTGCCAGCACTTCCCCCCCCACAGATACGCAGTATTTT. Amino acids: CASTSPPTDTQYF.

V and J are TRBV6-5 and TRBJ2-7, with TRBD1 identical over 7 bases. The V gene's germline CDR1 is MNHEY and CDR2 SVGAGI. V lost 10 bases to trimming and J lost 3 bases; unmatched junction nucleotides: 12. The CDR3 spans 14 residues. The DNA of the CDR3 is TGTGCCACAGGGCCCACGGGACAGTACTACGAGCAGTACTTC. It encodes CATGPTGQYYEQYF.

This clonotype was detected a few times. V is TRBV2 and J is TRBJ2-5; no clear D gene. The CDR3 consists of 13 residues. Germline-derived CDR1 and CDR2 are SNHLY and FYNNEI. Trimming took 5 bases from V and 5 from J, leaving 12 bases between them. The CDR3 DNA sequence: TGTGCCAGCAGTCTGGTAGCCGGCGAGACCCAGTACTTC. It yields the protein CASSLVAGETQYF.

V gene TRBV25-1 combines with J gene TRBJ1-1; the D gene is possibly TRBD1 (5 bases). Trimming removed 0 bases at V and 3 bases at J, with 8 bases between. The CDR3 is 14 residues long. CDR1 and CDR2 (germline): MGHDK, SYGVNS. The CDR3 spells CASSEYGGDTEAFF. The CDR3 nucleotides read TGTGCCAGCAGTGAATATGGGGGTGACACTGAAGCTTTCTTT.